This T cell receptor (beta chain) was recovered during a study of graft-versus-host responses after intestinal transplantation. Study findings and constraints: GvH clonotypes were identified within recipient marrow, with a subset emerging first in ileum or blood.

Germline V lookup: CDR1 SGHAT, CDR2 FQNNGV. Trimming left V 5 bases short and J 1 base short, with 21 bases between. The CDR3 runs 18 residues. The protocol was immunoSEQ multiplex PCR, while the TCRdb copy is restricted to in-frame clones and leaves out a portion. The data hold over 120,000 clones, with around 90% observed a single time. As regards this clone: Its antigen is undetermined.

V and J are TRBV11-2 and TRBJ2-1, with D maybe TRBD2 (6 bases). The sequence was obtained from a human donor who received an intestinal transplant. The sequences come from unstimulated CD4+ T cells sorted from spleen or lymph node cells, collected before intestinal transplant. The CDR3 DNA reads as TGTGCCAGCAGCCCCTCCCCCGGGTCGGGAGAATCCTACAATGAGCAGTTCTTC. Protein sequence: CASSPSPGSGESYNEQFF.